This record covers a single T cell receptor beta chain. TCRdb ran MiXCR on the 5' RACE reads and lists one entry per CDR3 protein. The sample shows 55,000 to 65,000 distinct CDR3 sequences, around 16% of them seen only once. This specimen comes from a study of T cells of healthy individuals. Germline CDR1 is ENHRY and CDR2 is SYGVKD. This CDR3 comprises 15 residues. The V end lost 10 bases, the J end lost 0 bases, and 13 bases lay between the germline ends. The rearrangement links TRBV10-3 to TRBJ2-6; D is possibly TRBD1 (6 bases). This sequence was found in a human donor in good health. The CDR3 loop reads CASRQASSGANVLTF. DNA of the CDR3: TGTGCCAGCCGACAGGCCAGCTCTGGGGCCAACGTCCTGACTTTC.